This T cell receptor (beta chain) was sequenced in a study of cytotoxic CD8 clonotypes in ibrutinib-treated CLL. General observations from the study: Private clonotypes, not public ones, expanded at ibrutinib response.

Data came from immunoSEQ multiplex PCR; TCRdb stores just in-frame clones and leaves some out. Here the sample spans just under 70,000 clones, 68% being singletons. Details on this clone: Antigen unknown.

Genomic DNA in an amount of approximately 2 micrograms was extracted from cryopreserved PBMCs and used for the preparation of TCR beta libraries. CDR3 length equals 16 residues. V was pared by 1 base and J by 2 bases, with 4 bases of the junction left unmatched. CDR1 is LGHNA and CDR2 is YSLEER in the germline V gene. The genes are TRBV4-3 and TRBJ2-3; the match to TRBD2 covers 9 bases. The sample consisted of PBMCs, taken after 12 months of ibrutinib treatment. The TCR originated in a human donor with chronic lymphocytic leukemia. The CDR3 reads CASSQAVAGVTDTQYF. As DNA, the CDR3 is TGCGCCAGCAGCCAAGCAGTAGCGGGGGTCACAGATACGCAGTATTTT.